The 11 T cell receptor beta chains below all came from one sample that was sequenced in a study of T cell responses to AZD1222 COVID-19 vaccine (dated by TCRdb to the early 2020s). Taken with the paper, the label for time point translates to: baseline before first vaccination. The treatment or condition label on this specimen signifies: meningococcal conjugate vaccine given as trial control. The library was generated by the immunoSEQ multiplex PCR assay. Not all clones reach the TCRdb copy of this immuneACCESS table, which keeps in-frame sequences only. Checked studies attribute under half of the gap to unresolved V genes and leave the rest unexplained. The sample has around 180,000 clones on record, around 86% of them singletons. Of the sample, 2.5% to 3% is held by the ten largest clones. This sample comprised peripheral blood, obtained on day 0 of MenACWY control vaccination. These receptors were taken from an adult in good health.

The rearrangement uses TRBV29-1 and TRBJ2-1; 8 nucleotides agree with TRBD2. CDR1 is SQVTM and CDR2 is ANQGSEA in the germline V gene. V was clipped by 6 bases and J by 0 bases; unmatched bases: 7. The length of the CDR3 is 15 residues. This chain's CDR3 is CSVGTTSGSYNEQFF. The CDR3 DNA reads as TGCAGCGTGGGAACTACTAGCGGCTCCTACAATGAGCAGTTCTTC.

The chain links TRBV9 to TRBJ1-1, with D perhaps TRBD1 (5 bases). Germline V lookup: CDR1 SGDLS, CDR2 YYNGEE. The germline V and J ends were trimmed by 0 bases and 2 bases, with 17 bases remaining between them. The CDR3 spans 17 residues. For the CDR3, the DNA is TGTGCCAGCAGCGTAGAAGGAGGGGCAGATTTTAACACTGAAGCTTTCTTT. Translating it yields CASSVEGGADFNTEAFF.

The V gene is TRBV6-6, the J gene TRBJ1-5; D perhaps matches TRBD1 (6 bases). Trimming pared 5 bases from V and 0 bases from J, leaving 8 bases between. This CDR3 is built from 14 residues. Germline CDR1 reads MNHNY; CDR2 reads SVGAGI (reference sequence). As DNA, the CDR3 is TGTGCCAGCAGTACAGGGTCTAGCAATCAGCCCCAGCATTTT. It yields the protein CASSTGSSNQPQHF.

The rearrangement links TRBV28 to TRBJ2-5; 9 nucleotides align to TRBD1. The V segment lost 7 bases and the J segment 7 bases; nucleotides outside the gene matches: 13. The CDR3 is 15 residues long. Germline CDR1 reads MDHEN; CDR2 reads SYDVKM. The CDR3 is CASNHGQGPARTQYF. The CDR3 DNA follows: TGTGCCAGCAACCATGGACAGGGGCCGGCTCGGACCCAGTACTTC.

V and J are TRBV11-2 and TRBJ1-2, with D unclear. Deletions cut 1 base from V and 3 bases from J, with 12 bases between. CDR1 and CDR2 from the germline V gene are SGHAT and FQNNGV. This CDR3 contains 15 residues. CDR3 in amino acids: CASSLGAFNYYGYTF. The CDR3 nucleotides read TGTGCCAGCAGCTTAGGGGCGTTCAATTACTATGGCTACACCTTC.

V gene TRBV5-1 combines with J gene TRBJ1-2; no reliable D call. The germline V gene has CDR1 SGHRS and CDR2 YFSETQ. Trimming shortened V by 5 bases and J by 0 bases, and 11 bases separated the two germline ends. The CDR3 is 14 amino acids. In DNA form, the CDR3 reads TGCGCCAGCAGAGAAGGAGTCTCTAACTATGGCTACACCTTC. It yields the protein CASREGVSNYGYTF. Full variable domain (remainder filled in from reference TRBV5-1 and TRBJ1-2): KAGVTQTPRYLIKTRGQQVTLSCSPISGHRSVSWYQQTPGQGLQFLFEYFSETQRNKGNFPGRFSGRQFSNSRSEMNVSTLELGDSALYLCASREGVSNYGYTFGSGTRLTVV.

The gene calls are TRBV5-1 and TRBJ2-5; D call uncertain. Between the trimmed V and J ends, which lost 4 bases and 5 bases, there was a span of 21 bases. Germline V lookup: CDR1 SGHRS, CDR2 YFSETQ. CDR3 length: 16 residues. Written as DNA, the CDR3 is TGCGCCAGCAGCCCGAGAGGCGAGATCTTCGGGGAGACCCAGTACTTC. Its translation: CASSPRGEIFGETQYF.

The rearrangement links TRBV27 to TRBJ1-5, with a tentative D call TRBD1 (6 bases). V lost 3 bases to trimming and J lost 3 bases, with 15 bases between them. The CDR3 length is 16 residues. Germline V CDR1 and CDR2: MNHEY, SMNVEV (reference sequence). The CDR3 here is CASSFNSGVNNQPQHF. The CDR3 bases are TGTGCCAGCAGTTTTAATTCAGGGGTAAACAATCAGCCCCAGCATTTT.

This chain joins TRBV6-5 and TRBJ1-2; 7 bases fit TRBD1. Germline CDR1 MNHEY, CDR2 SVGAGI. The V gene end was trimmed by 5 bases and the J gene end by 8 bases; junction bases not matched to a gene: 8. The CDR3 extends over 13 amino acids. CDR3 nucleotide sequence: TGTGCCAGCAGTACGGGACAGCAGTTGGGCTACACCTTC. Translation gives CASSTGQQLGYTF.

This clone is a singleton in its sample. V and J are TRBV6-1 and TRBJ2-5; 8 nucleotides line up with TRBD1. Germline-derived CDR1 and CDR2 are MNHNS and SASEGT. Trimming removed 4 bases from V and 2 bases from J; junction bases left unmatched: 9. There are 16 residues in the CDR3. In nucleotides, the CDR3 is TGTGCCAGCAGTGGCCGGAGCAGGGGGCTGCAAGAGACCCAGTACTTC. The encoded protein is CASSGRSRGLQETQYF.

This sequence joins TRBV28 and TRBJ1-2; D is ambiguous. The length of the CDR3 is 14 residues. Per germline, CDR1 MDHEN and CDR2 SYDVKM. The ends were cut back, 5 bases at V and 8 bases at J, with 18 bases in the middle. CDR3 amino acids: CASSIGFIGLGYTF. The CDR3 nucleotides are TGTGCCAGCAGTATTGGATTCATCGGGCTCGGCTACACCTTC.